This T cell receptor beta chain emerged from a study of blood T cell repertoires in COVID-19. On the study more broadly: Samples taken during acute and convalescent COVID-19 were collected in the United States, Italy and Spain.

Authors' processing steps: Reference gene primer amplification gave estimated nucleated cell counts. Sequenced by immunoSEQ multiplex PCR; TCRdb stores in-frame clones only, minus some. That table supplies the V and J calls and clone size; D and trimming were determined from the DNA. The sample has under 350,000 clones, about 89% seen once. Cohorts were determined from participant-reported clinical history. Sequenced material: PBMCs or T cells enriched from blood (not recorded which). The clonotype was recovered from a woman aged 18 to 35 who had recovered from COVID-19.

The CDR3 DNA sequence: TGTGCCAGCAGCGCACTAGGGAGGGAGACCCAGTACTTC. Amino acids: CASSALGRETQYF. The rearrangement uses TRBV27 and TRBJ2-5, with a tentative D call TRBD2 (6 bases). V lost 6 bases to trimming and J lost 5 bases, with 13 bases between them. CDR1 is MNHEY and CDR2 is SMNVEV in the germline V gene (reference sequence). This CDR3 contains 13 residues.